A selection of T cell receptor beta chains follows, all from one sample in a study of cytomegalovirus exposure and HLA in healthy donors. The assay was immunoSEQ multiplex PCR, and TCRdb's table has in-frame clones only and misses some. The table lists around 220,000 clones, 75% to 80% of them singletons. Sample: PBMCs. All receptors come from a man aged 18 to 35 in good health and CMV-seronegative. The CDR3 runs from the conserved cysteine through the conserved F or W. A D gene is named only where the DNA matches it firmly. The size entry is marked missing in some rows and otherwise reads once, few, many or a size class.

CDR3nt: TGTGCCAGTACGGAGACGCCCCAAGAGACCCAGTACTTC
CDR3aa: CASTETPQETQYF
d_gene: NA
v_gene: TRBV7-2
j_gene: TRBJ2-5
abundance: NA

CDR3nt: TGTGCCAGCAGACTAACAGGGGTCAGCAATCAGCCCCAGCATTTT
CDR3aa: CASRLTGVSNQPQHF
d_gene: TRBD1
v_gene: TRBV27
j_gene: TRBJ1-5
abundance: NA

CDR3nt: TGTGCCAGCAGTTTAACCTCCGGACAGCCAGATACGCAGTATTTT
CDR3aa: CASSLTSGQPDTQYF
d_gene: NA
v_gene: TRBV27
j_gene: TRBJ2-3
abundance: once

CDR3nt: TGTGCCAGCAGTCCTGGTCCCGGGACCCAGTACTTC
CDR3aa: CASSPGPGTQYF
d_gene: NA
v_gene: TRBV5-6
j_gene: TRBJ2-5
abundance: NA

CDR3nt: TGTGCCAGCAGCTTGGCAGGGGGCACAGATACGCAGTATTTT
CDR3aa: CASSLAGGTDTQYF
d_gene: NA
v_gene: TRBV11-3
j_gene: TRBJ2-3
abundance: NA

CDR3nt: TGTGCCAGCCGGAGGGGCCGAGGAGAGGAAAAACTGTTTTTT
CDR3aa: CASRRGRGEEKLFF
d_gene: NA
v_gene: TRBV27
j_gene: TRBJ1-4
abundance: once

CDR3nt: TGTGCCAGCTCACAATCCGACGGGGTCGACTATGGCTACACCTTC
CDR3aa: CASSQSDGVDYGYTF
d_gene: NA
v_gene: TRBV18
j_gene: TRBJ1-2
abundance: NA

CDR3nt: TGTGCCAGCAGACCTATGACAGGGGAAAATTCACCCCTCCACTTT
CDR3aa: CASRPMTGENSPLHF
d_gene: TRBD1
v_gene: TRBV6-5
j_gene: TRBJ1-6
abundance: NA

CDR3nt: TGTGCCAGCAGGGGTAGCCCGACCGGGGAGCTGTTTTTT
CDR3aa: CASRGSPTGELFF
d_gene: NA
v_gene: TRBV6-6
j_gene: TRBJ2-2
abundance: few

CDR3nt: TGCGCCAGCAGCCTCTCGGGACAGATGAGGGAGACCCAGTACTTC
CDR3aa: CASSLSGQMRETQYF
d_gene: TRBD1
v_gene: TRBV5-1
j_gene: TRBJ2-5
abundance: few

CDR3nt: TGTGCCAGCAGTTTATTGGGCGGGAGTAGGACCGGGGAGCTGTTTTTT
CDR3aa: CASSLLGGSRTGELFF
d_gene: TRBD2
v_gene: TRBV28
j_gene: TRBJ2-2
abundance: NA

CDR3nt: TGTGCCATCAGTGATAGCGGGCCGAACACCGGGGAGCTGTTTTTT
CDR3aa: CAISDSGPNTGELFF
d_gene: TRBD2
v_gene: TRBV10-3
j_gene: TRBJ2-2
abundance: NA

CDR3nt: TGTGCCAGCAGCTCAGACCCCGGGGGGGAGCCACACTACGAGCAGTACTTC
CDR3aa: CASSSDPGGEPHYEQYF
d_gene: TRBD2
v_gene: TRBV7-9
j_gene: TRBJ2-7
abundance: few

CDR3nt: TGTGCCAGCAGCTTGGCGTCCGGGCCCCAGCATTTT
CDR3aa: CASSLASGPQHF
d_gene: NA
v_gene: TRBV5-4
j_gene: TRBJ1-5
abundance: NA